The clone carrying this T cell receptor beta chain was found once. The treatment: around 19 received Ad26.COV2.S at low or high dose, single or two shots; about 5 received placebo; per-sample allocation not given. Sampling took place 63 days after the first vaccine or placebo injection. TCRdb's copy holds only in-frame clones and misses some; the assay was immunoSEQ multiplex PCR. The sample has around 320,000 clones; over 75% are singletons. The trim removed 5 bases at V and 3 bases at J, leaving 7 bases unmatched. This CDR3 has 15 residues. Germline CDR1 reads LGHDT; CDR2 reads YNNKEL (reference sequence). The entry originates in a study of Ad26.COV2.S vaccination and SARS-CoV-2 variants. Study-wide background: Donor got 5x10^10 or 1x10^11 viral particles of Ad26.COV2.S.

The starting material was peripheral blood, obtained in a trial of Ad26.COV2.S vaccine versus placebo. The chain carries TRBV3-1 (or the pseudogene TRBV3-2) and TRBJ1-2; TRBD1 matches 9 bases. The source of this sequence is a person between 18 and 65 years old who received the Ad26.COV2.S COVID-19 vaccine or a placebo. The DNA of the CDR3 is TGTGCCAGCAGCTCACCCCACAGGGGGCACTATGGCTACACCTTC. Protein sequence: CASSSPHRGHYGYTF.